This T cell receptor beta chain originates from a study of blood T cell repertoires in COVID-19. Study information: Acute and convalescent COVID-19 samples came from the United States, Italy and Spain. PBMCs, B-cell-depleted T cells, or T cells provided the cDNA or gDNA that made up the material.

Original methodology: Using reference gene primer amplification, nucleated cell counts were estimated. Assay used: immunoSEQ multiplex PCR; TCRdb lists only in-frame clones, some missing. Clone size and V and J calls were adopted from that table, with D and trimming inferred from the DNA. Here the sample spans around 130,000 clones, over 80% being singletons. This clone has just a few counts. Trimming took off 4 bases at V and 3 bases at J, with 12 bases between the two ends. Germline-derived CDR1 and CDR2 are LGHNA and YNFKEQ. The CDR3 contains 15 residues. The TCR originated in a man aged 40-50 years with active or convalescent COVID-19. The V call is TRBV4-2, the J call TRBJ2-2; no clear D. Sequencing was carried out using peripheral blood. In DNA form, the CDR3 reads TGTGCCAGCAGCCCAACTGGGCGCGACACCGGGGAGCTGTTTTTT. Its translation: CASSPTGRDTGELFF.